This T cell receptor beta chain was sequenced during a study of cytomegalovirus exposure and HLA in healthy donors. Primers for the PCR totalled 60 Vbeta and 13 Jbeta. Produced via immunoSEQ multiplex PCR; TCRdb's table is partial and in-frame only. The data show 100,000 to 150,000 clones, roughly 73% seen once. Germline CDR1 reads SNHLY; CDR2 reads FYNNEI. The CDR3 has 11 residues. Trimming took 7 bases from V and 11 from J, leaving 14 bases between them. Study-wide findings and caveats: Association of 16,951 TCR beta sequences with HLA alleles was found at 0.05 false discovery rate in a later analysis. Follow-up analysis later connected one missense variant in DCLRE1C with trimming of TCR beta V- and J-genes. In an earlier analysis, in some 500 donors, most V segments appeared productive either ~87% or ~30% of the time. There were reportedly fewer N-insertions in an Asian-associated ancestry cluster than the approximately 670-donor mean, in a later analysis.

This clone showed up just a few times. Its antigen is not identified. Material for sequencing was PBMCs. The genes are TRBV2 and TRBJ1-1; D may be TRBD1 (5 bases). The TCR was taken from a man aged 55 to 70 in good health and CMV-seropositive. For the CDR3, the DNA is TGTGCCAGCACTGCCGGGGGGTATGCTTTCTTT. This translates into CASTAGGYAFF.